This T cell receptor (beta chain) was identified in a study of T cell responses to AZD1222 COVID-19 vaccine. General study points: Most donors were white British and more were female, and clonal diversity was possibly underestimated.

Comments on this clone: No antigen is known for it.

Generated by immunoSEQ multiplex PCR, the TCRdb table keeps only in-frame clones and is missing some. The sample yields approximately 84,000 clones, approximately 92% seen once. The clonotype was recovered from an adult who received the AZD1222 COVID-19 vaccine. Material: peripheral blood, obtained 28 days after the second AZD1222 dose.

The CDR3 protein is CASSLQGRAEAFF. For the CDR3, the DNA is TGTGCCAGCAGCTTACAGGGGAGGGCTGAAGCTTTCTTT. This sequence joins TRBV11-2 and TRBJ1-1; D perhaps matches TRBD1 (6 bases). The V end was cut by 2 bases, the J end by 6 bases, with 10 bases between. Germline V gives CDR1 SGHAT, CDR2 FQNNGV. CDR3 length equals 13 residues.